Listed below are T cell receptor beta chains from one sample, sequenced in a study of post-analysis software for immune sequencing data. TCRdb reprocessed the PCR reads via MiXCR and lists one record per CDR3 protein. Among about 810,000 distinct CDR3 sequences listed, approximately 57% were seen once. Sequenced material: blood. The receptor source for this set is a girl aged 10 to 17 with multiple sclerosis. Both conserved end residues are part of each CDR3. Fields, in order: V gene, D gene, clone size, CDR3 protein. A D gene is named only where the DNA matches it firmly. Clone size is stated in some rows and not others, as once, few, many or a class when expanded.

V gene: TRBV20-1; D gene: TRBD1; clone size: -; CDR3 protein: CSARDPTGSREKLFF
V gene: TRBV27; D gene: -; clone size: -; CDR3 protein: CASSLSSPGPYEQYF
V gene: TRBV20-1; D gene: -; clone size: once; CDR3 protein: CSGDPNYGYTF
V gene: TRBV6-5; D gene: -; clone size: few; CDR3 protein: CASSYSEGLLFNSPLHF
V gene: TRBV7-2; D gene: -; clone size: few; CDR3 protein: CASSYSVRVYGYTF
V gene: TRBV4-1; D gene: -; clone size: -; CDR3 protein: CASSPGTLRNEQYF
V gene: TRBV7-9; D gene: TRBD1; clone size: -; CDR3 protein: CASTMDRGIDEQFF
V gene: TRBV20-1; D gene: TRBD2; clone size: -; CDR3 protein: CSATTSGRIYEQYF
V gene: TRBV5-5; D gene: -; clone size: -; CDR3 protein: CASSLVRENTEAFF
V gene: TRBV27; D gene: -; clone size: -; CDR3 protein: CASSLSWRETYEQYF
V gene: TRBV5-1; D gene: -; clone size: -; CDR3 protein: CASSLRGSTDTQYF
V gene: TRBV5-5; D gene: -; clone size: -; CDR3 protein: CASSLETNYQPQHF
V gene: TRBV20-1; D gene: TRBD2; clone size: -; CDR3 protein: CSAPGLAGGGDTDTQYF
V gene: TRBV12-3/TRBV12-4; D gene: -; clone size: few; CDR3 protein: CASSLRLKAYEQYF
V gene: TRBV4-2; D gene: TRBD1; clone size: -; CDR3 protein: CASSQAAGQGAHNEQFF
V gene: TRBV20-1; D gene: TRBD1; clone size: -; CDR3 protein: CSAPGTGEDNQPQHF
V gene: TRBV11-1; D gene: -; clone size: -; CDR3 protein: CASSLAWLATGADEQFF
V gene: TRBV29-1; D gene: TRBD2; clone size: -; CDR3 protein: CSGVTSGWNEQYF
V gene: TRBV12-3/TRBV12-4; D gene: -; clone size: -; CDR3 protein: CASRIGRDGANVLTF